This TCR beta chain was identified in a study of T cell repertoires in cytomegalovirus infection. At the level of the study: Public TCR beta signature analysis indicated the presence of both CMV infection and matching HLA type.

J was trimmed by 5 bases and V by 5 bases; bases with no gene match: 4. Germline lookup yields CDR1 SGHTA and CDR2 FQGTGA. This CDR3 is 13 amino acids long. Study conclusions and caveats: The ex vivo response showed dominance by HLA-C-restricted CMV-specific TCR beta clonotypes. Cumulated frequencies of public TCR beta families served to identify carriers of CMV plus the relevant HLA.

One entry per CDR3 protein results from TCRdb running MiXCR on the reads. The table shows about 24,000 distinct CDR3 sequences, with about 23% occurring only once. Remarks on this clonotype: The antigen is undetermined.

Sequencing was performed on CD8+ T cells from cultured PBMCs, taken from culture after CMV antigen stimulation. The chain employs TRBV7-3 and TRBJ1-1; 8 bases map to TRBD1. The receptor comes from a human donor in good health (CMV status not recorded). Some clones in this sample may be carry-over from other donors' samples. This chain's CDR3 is CASSDGQGTEAFF. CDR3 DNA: TGTGCCAGCAGCGACGGACAGGGAACTGAAGCTTTCTTT.